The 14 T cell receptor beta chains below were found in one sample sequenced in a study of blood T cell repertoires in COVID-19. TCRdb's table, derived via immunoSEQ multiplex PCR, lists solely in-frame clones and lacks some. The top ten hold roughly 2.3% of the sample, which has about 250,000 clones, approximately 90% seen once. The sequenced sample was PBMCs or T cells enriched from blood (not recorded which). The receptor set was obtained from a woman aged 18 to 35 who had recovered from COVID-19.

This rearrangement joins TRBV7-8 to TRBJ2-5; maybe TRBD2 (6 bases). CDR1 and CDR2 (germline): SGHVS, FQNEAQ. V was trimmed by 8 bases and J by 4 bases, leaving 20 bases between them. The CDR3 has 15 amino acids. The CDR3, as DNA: TGTGCCAGCTCCCATACCCCGCGGGGACGAGAGACCCAGTACTTC. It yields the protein CASSHTPRGRETQYF.

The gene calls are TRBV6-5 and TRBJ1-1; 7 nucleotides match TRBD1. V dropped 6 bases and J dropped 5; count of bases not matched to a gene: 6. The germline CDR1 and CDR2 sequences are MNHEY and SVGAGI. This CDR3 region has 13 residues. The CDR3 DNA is TGTGCCAGCAGCCGAGGGGGCAGTACTGAAGCTTTCTTT. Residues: CASSRGGSTEAFF.

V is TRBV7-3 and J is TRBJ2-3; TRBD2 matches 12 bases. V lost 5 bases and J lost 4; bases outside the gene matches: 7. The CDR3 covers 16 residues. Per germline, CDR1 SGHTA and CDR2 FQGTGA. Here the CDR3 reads CASSPRTSGNPDTQYF. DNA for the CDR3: TGTGCCAGCAGCCCCAGGACTAGCGGGAACCCAGATACGCAGTATTTT.

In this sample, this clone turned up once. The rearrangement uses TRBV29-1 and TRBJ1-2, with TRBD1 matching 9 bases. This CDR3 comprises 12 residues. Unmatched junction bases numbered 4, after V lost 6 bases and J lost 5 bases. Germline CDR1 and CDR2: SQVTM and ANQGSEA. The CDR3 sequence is CSVLQGAYGYTF. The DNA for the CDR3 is TGCAGCGTGCTACAGGGGGCATATGGCTACACCTTC.

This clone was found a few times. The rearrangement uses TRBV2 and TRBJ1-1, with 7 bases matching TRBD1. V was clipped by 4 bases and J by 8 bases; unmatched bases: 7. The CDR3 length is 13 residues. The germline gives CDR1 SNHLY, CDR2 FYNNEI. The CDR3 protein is CASSVGPTGEAFF. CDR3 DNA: TGTGCCAGCAGTGTAGGCCCGACAGGGGAAGCTTTCTTT.

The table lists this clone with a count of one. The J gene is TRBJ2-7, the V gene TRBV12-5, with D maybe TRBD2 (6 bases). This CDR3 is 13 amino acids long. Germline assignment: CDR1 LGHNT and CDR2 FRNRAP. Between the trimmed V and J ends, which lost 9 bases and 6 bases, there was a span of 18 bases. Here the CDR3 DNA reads TGTGCTAGCTCGGAGACTAGTCTGGCCGAGCAGTACTTC. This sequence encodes CASSETSLAEQYF.

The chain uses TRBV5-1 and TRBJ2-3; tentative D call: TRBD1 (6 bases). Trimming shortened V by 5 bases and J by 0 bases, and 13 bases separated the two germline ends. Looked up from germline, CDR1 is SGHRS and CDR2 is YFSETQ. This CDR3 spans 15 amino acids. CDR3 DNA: TGCGCCAGCAGGACGGCAGGGGCTAGCACAGATACGCAGTATTTT. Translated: CASRTAGASTDTQYF.

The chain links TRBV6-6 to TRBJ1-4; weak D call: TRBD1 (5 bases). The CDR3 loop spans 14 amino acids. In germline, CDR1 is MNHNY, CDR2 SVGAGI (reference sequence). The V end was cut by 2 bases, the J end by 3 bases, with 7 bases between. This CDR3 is CASSYEGANEKLFF. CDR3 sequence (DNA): TGTGCCAGCAGTTACGAAGGGGCTAATGAAAAACTGTTTTTT.

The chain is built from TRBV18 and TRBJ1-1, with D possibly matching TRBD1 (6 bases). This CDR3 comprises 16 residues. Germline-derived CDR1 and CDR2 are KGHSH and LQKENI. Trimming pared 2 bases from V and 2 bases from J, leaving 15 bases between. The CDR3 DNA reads TGTGCCAGCTCACCAATGGCCCAGGGGCCCAACACTGAAGCTTTCTTT. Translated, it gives CASSPMAQGPNTEAFF.

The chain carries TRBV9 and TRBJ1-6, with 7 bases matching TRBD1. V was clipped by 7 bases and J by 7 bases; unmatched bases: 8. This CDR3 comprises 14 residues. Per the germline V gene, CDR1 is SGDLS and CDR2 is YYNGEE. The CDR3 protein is CASGPGQRNSPLHF. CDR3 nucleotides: TGTGCCAGCGGCCCGGGACAGAGAAATTCACCCCTCCACTTT.

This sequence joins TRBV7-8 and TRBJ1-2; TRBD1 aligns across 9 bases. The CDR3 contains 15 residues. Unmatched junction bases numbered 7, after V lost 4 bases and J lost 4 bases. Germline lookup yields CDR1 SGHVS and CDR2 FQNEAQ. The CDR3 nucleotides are TGTGCCAGCAGCTCAGCCGGGACAGGGTTCTATGGCTACACCTTC. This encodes CASSSAGTGFYGYTF.

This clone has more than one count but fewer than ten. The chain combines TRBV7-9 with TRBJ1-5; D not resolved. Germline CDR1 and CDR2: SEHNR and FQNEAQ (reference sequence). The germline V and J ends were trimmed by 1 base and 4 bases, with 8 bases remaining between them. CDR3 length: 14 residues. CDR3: CASSLGTVNQPQHF. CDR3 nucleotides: TGTGCCAGCAGCTTAGGAACGGTAAATCAGCCCCAGCATTTT.

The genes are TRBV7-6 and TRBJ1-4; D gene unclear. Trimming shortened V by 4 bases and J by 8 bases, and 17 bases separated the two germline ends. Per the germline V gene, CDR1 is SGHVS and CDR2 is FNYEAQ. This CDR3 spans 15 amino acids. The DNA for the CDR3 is TGTGCCAGCAGCTCACTCGACGGGTTTCGGGAAAAACTGTTTTTT. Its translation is CASSSLDGFREKLFF.

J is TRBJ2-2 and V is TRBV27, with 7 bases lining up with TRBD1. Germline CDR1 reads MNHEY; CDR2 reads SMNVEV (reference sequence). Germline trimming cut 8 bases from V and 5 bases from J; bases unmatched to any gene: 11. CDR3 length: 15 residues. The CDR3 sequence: CASVETGVGTGELFF. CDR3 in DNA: TGTGCCAGCGTTGAAACAGGGGTTGGGACCGGGGAGCTGTTTTTT.